The TCR beta chain under discussion was sequenced for a study of blood T cell repertoires in COVID-19. Profiling relied on immunoSEQ multiplex PCR, and the TCRdb table lists in-frame clones only, not all of them. There are around 500,000 clones in the sample; approximately 83% occur only once, and approximately 3.4% lies in the top ten. Germline V gene sequence: CDR1 MDHEN, CDR2 SYDVKM. Trimming removed 5 bases from V and 4 bases from J, with 11 bases in between. The CDR3 runs to 13 residues. The rearrangement uses TRBV28 and TRBJ1-1, with D perhaps matching TRBD1 (6 bases). Sample: peripheral blood. The TCR comes from a human donor in a cohort sampled during active COVID-19. The CDR3 here is CASSRAQGTEAFF. The DNA of the CDR3 is TGTGCCAGCAGTCGTGCACAGGGCACTGAAGCTTTCTTT.